This TCR beta chain originates from a study of T-cell reconstitution after alpha-beta-depleted transplantation in children. Study-level findings and limits: A year post-transplant, T-cell counts and diversity derived mostly from newly produced T cells. High day-60 TCRbeta diversity in some patients came from surviving recipient T cells and thymic progenitors. Two months or so post-transplant, alpha-beta T cells reportedly derived from several hundred expanded graft clones.

A library of TCRbeta sequences, prepared with unique molecular identifiers, was generated. A single record per CDR3 protein comes from TCRdb applying MiXCR to the PCR reads. The table shows 500,000 to 650,000 distinct CDR3 sequences, with approximately 13% occurring only once. This clonotype was found many times. Its antigen remains unknown. CDR3 length: 14 residues. CDR1 is SGHVS and CDR2 is FQNEAQ in the germline V gene. V lost 5 bases and J lost 2; bases outside the gene matches: 4. The receptor was isolated from a male patient between 5 and 17 years old who had a stem cell transplant for acute myeloid leukemia, so the T cells may come from the graft donor. This rearrangement joins TRBV7-8 to TRBJ2-7; 9 bases are a match to TRBD1. The sequences come from PBMCs, mostly from graft donor cells, collected 360 days after TCRalphabeta/CD19-depleted stem cell transplant. The CDR3, as DNA: TGTGCCAGCAGCCTACAGGGGGCGGCCTACGAGCAGTACTTC. It codes for CASSLQGAAYEQYF.